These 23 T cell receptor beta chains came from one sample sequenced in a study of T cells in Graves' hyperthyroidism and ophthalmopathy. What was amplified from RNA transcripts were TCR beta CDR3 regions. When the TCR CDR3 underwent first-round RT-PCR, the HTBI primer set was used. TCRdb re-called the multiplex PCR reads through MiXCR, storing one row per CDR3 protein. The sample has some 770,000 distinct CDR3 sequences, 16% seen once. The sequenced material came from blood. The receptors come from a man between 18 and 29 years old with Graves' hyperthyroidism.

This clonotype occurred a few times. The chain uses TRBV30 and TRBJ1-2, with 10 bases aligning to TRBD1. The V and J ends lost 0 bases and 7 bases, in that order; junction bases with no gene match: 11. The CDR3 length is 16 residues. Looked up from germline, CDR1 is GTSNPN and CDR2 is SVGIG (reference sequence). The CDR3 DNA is TGTGCCTGGAGTGTACGTATCGGGACAGGGGAACGTGGCTACACCTTC. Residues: CAWSVRIGTGERGYTF. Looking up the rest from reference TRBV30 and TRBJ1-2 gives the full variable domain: SQTIHQWPATLVQPVGSPLSLECTVEGTSNPNLYWYRQAAGRGLQLLFYSVGIGQISSEVPQNLSASRPQDRQFILSSKKLLLSDSGFYLCAWSVRIGTGERGYTFGSGTRLTVV.

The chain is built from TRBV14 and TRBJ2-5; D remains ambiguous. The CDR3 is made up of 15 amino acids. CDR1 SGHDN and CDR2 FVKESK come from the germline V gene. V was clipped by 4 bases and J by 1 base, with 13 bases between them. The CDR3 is CASSPFGVLQETQYF. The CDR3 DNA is TGTGCCAGCAGCCCCTTCGGCGTGCTCCAAGAGACCCAGTACTTC. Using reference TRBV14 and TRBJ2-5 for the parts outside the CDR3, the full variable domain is EAGVTQFPSHSVIEKGQTVTLRCDPISGHDNLYWYRRVMGKEIKFLLHFVKESKQDESGMPNNRFLAERTGGTYSTLKVQPAELEDSGVYFCASSPFGVLQETQYFGPGTRLLVL.

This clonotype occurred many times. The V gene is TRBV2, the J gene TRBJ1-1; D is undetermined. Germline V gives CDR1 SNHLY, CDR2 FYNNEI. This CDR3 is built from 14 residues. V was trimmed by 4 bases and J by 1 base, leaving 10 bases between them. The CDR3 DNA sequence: TGTGCCAGCAGTGTAGGCGGGCCGAACACTGAAGCTTTCTTT. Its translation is CASSVGGPNTEAFF.

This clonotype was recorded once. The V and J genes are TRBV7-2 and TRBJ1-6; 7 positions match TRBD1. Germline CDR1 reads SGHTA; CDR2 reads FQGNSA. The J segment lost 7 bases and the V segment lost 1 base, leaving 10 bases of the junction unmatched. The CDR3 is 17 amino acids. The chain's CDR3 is CASSLDYRDSENSPLHF. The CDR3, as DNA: TGTGCCAGCAGCTTAGACTACAGGGACAGTGAGAATTCACCCCTCCACTTT.

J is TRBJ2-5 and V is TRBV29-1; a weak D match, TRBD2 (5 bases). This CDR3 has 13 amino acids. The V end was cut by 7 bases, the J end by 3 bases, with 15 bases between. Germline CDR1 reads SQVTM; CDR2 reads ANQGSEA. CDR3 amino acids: CSAETRREETQYF. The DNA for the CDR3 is TGCAGCGCCGAAACCAGGCGGGAAGAGACCCAGTACTTC.

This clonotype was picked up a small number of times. CDR3 amino acids: CAWMELAGQQYF. CDR3 nucleotides: TGTGCCTGGATGGAACTAGCGGGGCAGCAGTACTTC. The gene calls are TRBV30 and TRBJ2-7; 10 nucleotides match TRBD2. Germline V gives CDR1 GTSNPN, CDR2 SVGIG (reference sequence). This CDR3 has 12 amino acids. With V trimmed by 4 bases and J by 8 bases, 5 bases remained unmatched. Drawing the rest from reference TRBV30 and TRBJ2-7, the complete variable domain is SQTIHQWPATLVQPVGSPLSLECTVEGTSNPNLYWYRQAAGRGLQLLFYSVGIGQISSEVPQNLSASRPQDRQFILSSKKLLLSDSGFYLCAWMELAGQQYFGPGTRLTVT.

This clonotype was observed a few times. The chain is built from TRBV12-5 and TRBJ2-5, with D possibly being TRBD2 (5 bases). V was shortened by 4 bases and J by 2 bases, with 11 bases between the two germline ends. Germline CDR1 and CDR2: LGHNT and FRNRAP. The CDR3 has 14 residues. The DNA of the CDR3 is TGTGCTAGTGGTTCCACCAGCGGACAAGAGACCCAGTACTTC. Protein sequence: CASGSTSGQETQYF.

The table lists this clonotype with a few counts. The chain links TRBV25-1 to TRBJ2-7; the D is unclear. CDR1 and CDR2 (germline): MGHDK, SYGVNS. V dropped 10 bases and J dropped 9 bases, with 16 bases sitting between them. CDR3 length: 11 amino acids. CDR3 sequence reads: CATALGHAQYF. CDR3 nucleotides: TGTGCCACCGCGTTAGGGCATGCGCAGTACTTC.

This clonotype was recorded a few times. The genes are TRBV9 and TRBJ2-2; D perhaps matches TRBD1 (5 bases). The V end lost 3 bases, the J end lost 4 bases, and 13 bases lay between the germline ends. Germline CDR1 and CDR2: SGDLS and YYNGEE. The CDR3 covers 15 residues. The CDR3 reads CASSAQGRVTGELFF. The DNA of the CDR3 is TGTGCCAGCAGCGCCCAGGGTAGAGTCACCGGGGAGCTGTTTTTT. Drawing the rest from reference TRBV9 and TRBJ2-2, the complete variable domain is DSGVTQTPKHLITATGQRVTLRCSPRSGDLSVYWYQQSLDQGLQFLIQYYNGEERAKGNILERFSAQQFPDLHSELNLSSLELGDSALYFCASSAQGRVTGELFFGEGSRLTVL.

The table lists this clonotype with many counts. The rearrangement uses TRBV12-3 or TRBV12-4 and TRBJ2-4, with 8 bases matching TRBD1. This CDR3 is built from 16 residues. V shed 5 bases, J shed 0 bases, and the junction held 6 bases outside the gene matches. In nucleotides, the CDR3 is TGTGCCAGCAGTAGACGGACAGGGCTAGCCAAAAACATTCAGTACTTC. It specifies CASSRRTGLAKNIQYF.

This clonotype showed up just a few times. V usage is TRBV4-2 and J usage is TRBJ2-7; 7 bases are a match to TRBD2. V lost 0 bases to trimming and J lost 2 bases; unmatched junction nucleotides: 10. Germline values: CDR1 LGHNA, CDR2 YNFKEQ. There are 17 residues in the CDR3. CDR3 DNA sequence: TGTGCCAGCAGCCAAGAAGTCAGGGTAGCGGGTGCCTACGAGCAGTACTTC. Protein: CASSQEVRVAGAYEQYF.

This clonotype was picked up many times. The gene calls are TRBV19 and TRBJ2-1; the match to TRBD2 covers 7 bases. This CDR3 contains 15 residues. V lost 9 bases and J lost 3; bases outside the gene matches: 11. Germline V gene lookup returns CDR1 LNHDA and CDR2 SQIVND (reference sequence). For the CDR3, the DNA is TGTGCCAGCAGTCCGCTAGCGGAGAGCTACAATGAGCAGTTCTTC. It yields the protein CASSPLAESYNEQFF.

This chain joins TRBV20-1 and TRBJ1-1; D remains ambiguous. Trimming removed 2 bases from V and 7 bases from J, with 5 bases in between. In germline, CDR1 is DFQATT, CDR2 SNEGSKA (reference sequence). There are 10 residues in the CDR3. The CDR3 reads CSARSGEAFF. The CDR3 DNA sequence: TGCAGTGCTAGATCAGGTGAAGCTTTCTTT.

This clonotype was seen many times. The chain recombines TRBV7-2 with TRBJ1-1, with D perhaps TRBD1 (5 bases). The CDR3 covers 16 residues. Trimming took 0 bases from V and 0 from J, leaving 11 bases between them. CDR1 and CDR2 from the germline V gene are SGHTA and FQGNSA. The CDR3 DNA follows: TGTGCCAGCAGCTTAGCGGCAGGGCCCCTGAACACTGAAGCTTTCTTT. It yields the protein CASSLAAGPLNTEAFF.

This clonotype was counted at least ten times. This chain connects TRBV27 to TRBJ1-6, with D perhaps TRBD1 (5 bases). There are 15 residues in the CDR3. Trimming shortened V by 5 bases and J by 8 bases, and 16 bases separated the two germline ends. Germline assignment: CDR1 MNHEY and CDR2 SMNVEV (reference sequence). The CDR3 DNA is TGTGCCAGCAGTCCCGGACGGGGAGGGGATTCACCCCTCCACTTT. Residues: CASSPGRGGDSPLHF.

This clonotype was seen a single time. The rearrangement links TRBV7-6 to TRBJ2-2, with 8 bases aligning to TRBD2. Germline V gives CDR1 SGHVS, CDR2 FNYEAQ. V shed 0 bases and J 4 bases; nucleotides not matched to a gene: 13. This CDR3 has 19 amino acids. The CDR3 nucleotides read TGTGCCAGCAGCTTAGCGAGTCTAGCGGGCCGCGGCGGCACCGGGGAGCTGTTTTTT. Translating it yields CASSLASLAGRGGTGELFF.

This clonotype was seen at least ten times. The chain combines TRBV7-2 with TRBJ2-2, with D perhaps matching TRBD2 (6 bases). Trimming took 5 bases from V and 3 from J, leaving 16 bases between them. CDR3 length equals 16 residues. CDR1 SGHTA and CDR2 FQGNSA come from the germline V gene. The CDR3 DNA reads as TGTGCCAGCAGCGTTTATGCGGGATCTCACACCGGGGAGCTGTTTTTT. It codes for CASSVYAGSHTGELFF.

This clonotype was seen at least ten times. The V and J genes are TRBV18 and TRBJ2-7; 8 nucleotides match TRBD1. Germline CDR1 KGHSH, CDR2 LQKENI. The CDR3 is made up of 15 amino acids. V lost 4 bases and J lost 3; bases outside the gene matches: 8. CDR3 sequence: CASSRSRDRLYEQYF. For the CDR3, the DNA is TGTGCCAGCTCACGCTCCCGGGACAGGCTCTACGAGCAGTACTTC.

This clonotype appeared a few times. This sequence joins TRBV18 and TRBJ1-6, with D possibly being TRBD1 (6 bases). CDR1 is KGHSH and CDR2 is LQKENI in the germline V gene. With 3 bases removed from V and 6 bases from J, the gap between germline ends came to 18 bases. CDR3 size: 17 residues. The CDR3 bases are TGTGCCAGCTCACCCTTTGGACAGACTCTTTTTAATTCACCCCTCCACTTT. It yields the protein CASSPFGQTLFNSPLHF. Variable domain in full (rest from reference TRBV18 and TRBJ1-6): NAGVMQNPRHLVRRRGQEARLRCSPMKGHSHVYWYRQLPEEGLKFMVYLQKENIIDESGMPKERFSAEFPKEGPSILRIQQVVRGDSAAYFCASSPFGQTLFNSPLHFGNGTRLTVT.

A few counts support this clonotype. The CDR3 region is CASEGRESVEQYF. The CDR3 DNA sequence: TGTGCCAGCGAAGGGCGGGAGTCGGTCGAGCAGTACTTC. The gene calls are TRBV3-1 and TRBJ2-7; 7 bases map to TRBD2. Germline V lookup: CDR1 LGHDT, CDR2 YNNKEL (reference sequence). Unmatched junction bases numbered 10, after V lost 8 bases and J lost 6 bases. This CDR3 region has 13 residues.

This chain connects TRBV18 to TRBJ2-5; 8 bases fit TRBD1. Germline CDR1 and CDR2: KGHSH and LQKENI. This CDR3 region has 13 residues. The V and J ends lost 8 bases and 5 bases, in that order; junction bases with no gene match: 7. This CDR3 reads CASGDRGHETQYF. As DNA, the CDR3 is TGTGCCAGCGGAGACAGGGGACATGAGACCCAGTACTTC.

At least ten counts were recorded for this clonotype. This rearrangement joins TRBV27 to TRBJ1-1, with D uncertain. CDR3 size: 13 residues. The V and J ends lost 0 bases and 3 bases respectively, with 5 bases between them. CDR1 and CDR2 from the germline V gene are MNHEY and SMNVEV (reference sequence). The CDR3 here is CASSLSHDTEAFF. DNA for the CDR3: TGTGCCAGCAGTTTATCGCACGACACTGAAGCTTTCTTT.

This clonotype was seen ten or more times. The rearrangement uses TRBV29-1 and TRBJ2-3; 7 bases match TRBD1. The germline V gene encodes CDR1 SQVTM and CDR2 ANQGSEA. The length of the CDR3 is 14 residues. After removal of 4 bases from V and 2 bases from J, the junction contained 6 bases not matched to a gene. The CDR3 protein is CSVVQGYDTDTQYF. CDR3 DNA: TGCAGCGTTGTACAGGGGTATGACACAGATACGCAGTATTTT.